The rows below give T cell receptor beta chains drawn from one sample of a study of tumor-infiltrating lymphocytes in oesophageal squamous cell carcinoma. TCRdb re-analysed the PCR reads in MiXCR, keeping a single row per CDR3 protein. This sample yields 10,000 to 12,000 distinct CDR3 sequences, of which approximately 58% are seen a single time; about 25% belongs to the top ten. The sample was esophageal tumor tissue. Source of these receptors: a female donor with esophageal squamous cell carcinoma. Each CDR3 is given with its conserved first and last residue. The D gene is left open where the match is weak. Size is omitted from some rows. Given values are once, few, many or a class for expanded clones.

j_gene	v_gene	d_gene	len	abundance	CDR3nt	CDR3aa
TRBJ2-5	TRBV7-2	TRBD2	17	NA	TGTGCCAGCAGCTTTCTCACGGGGGGGCTTAAGGGAGAGACCCAGTACTTC	CASSFLTGGLKGETQYF
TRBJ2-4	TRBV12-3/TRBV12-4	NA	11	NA	TGTGCCAGCAGCCAGCAAAGGGGCCAGTACTTC	CASSQQRGQYF
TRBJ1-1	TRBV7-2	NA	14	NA	TGTGCCAGCAGCTTAGACAGGGATACCGCTGAAGCTTTCTTT	CASSLDRDTAEAFF
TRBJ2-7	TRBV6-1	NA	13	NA	TGTGCCAGCAGTCGGGACCCGACCTACGAGCAGTACTTC	CASSRDPTYEQYF
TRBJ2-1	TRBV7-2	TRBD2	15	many	TGTGCCAGCAGCTTATACCCTAGCGGAGGCAATGAGCAGTTCTTC	CASSLYPSGGNEQFF
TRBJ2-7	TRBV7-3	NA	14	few	TGTGCCAGCAGCCCCGGTTACCCCTCCTACGAGCAGTACTTC	CASSPGYPSYEQYF
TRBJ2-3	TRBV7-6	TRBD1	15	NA	TGTGCCAGCAGCGCCCCGGACAGGGGGATAGATACGCAGTATTTT	CASSAPDRGIDTQYF
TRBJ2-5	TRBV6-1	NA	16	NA	TGTGCCAGCAGTGAAGGGTTCGGAGGCTTGGGAGAGACCCAGTACTTC	CASSEGFGGLGETQYF
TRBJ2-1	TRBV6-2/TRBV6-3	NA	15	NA	TGTGCCAGCAGTTACGCGCAGGGCAACTACTACGAGCAGTTCTTC	CASSYAQGNYYEQFF
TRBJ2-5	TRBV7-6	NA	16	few	TGTGCCAGCAGCCCTCGGGACCTCCGGGCACAAGAGACCCAGTACTTC	CASSPRDLRAQETQYF
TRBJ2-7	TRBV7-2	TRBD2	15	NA	TGTGCCAGCAGCCTCAGACTAGCCAGCTCCTACGAGCAGTACTTC	CASSLRLASSYEQYF
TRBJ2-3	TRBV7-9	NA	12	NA	TGTGCCAGCAGCGTAAACACAGATACGCAGTATTTT	CASSVNTDTQYF
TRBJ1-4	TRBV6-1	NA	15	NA	TGTGCCAGCAGTGAAACCCAGGGTATGGAGGAAAAACTGTTTTTT	CASSETQGMEEKLFF
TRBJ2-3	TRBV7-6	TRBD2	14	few	TGTGCCAGCAGCGGAGGACTAGCTATAGATACGCAGTATTTT	CASSGGLAIDTQYF
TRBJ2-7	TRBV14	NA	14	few	TGTGCCAGCAGCCCCTTAGCTCATTCCTACGAGCAGTACTTC	CASSPLAHSYEQYF
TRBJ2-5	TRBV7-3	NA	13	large	TGTGCCAGCAGCCGTCACATGGGAGAGACCCAGTACTTC	CASSRHMGETQYF
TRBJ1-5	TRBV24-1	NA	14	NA	TGTGCCACCAGTGACAGGGCTAACAATCAGCCCCATCATTTT	CATSDRANNQPHHF
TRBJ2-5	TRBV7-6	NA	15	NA	TGTGCTAGCAGCTTAGTGGGGGGCTTCCAAGAGACCCAGTACTTC	CASSLVGGFQETQYF
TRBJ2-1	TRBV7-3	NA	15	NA	TGTGCCAGCAGCTTATCCGGGAGTATCCACAATGAGCAGTTCTTC	CASSLSGSIHNEQFF
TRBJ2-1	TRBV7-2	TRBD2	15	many	TGTGCCAGCAGCTCCGTAGCGGGGGATTACAATGAGCAGTTCTTC	CASSSVAGDYNEQFF
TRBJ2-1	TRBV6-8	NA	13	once	TGTGCCAGCAGTTACTCACCCGACAATGAGCAGTTCTTC	CASSYSPDNEQFF
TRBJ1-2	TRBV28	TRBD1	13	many	TGTGCCAGCAGCGGACAGGGTGTATATGGCTACACCTTC	CASSGQGVYGYTF
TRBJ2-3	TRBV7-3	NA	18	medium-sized	TGTGCCAGCAGCTTAGAGTCGGGAGTGGGGCACGCCACAGATACGCAGTATTTT	CASSLESGVGHATDTQYF
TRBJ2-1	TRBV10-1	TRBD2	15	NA	TGCGCCAGCAGTGAGACTAGCGGGAGGTACAATGAGCAGTTCTTC	CASSETSGRYNEQFF
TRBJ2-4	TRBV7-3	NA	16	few	TGTGCCAGCAGCTTAGGGGGGAACGTAGCCAAAAACATTCAGTACTTC	CASSLGGNVAKNIQYF
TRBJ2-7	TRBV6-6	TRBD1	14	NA	TGTGCCAGCAGTTACGGGACAGAGTCCTACGAGCAGTACTTC	CASSYGTESYEQYF
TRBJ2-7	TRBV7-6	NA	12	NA	TGTGCCAGCAGGGAGGAGGAAAGGGGACAGTACTTC	CASREEERGQYF
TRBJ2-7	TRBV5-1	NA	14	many	TGCGCCAGCAAATCCGAAGGCGCGATCGACGAGCAGTACTTC	CASKSEGAIDEQYF
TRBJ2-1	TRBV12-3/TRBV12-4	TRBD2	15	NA	TGTGCCAGCAGTTCCCTGACTAGCGGGAGAAATGAGCAGTTCTTC	CASSSLTSGRNEQFF
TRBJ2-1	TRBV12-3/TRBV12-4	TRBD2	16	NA	TGTGCCAGCAGTTCTCTCATAGCGGGAGCGGGATATGAGCAGTTCTTC	CASSSLIAGAGYEQFF
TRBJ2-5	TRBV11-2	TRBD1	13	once	TGTGCCAGCAGCCCTGACAGGGAAGAGACCCAGTACTTC	CASSPDREETQYF
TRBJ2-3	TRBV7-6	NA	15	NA	TGTGCCAGCAGCTCCGCAGGGAGAAGCACAGATACGCAGTATTTT	CASSSAGRSTDTQYF
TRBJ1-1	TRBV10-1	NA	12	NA	TGCGCCAGCAGTCGGGAAAACACTGAAGCTTTCTTT	CASSRENTEAFF
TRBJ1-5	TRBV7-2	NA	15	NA	TGTGCCAGCAGCTTAGAATGGCAGGTCAATCAGCCCCAGCATTTT	CASSLEWQVNQPQHF
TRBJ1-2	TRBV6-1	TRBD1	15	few	TGTGCCAGCAGTTTGGGGGGCACAGGGGGCGTAGGCTACACCTTC	CASSLGGTGGVGYTF
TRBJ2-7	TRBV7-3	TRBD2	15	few	TGTGCCAGCAGCTTAACGGGAGGGAACTCCTACGAGCAGTACTTC	CASSLTGGNSYEQYF
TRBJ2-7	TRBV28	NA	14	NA	TGTGCCAGCAGTTTAGTAGGAGCCGAATACGAGCAGTACTTC	CASSLVGAEYEQYF
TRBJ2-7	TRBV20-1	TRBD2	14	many	TGCAGTGCTAGAGTTGGTGGGGGGGGCTACGAGCAGTACTTC	CSARVGGGGYEQYF
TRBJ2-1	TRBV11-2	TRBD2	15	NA	TGTGCCAGCAGCTCACTAGCGGGACCTTCCAATGAGCAGTTCTTC	CASSSLAGPSNEQFF
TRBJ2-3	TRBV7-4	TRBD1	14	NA	TGTGCCAGCAGTTACCCCAGGGGGACAGATACGCAGTATTTT	CASSYPRGTDTQYF
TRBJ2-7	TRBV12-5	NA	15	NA	TGTGCTAGTGGTTTGGTACCTGGGTACCCTTGCGAGCAGTACTTC	CASGLVPGYPCEQYF
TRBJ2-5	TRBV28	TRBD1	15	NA	TGTGCCAGCAGTTTCCGGGACAGAACTCAAGAGACCCAGTACTTC	CASSFRDRTQETQYF
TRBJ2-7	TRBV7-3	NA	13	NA	TGTGCCAGCAGCTTAGGAGATAGTTTAGGGCAGTACTTC	CASSLGDSLGQYF
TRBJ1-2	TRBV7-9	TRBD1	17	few	TGTGCCAGCAGCCCCGCAAACAGGGGCCTCCCCGGCTATGGCTACACCTTC	CASSPANRGLPGYGYTF
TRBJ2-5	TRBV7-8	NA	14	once	TGTGCCAGCAGGTTTAATACGGGGACTCAAACCCAGTACTTC	CASRFNTGTQTQYF
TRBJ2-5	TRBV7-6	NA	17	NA	TGTGCCAGCAGCATACCGGGAAGAGGGCCAGACAGGCAGACCCAGTACTTC	CASSIPGRGPDRQTQYF
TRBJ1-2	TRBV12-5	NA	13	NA	TGTGCTAGTGGTTTGGGTGGGGGGGATGGCTACACCTTC	CASGLGGGDGYTF
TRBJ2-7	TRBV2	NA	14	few	TGTGCCAGCAGTGAAGGTGTCAGTACCTACGAGCAGTACTTC	CASSEGVSTYEQYF
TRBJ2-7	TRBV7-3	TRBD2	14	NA	TGTGCCAGCAGCGAGGGACTAGCGGCCGACGAGCAGTACTTC	CASSEGLAADEQYF